The clone carrying this T cell receptor (beta chain) was counted a few times. Its antigen is currently unknown. This clone may be a read error of a much larger clone one base away. This entry comes from a study of Graves' ophthalmopathy and Graves' hyperthyroidism. Study-wide results and caveats: A 13-signature model separated ophthalmopathy from stable hyperthyroidism, reaching roughly 85% sensitivity and less than 82% specificity cross-validated.

As the template, RNA transcripts were used to amplify TCR beta CDR3 regions. First-round RT-PCR used HTBI primers; second-round multiplex PCR followed. TCRdb re-called the multiplex PCR reads with MiXCR, one entry per CDR3 protein. This table has some 520,000 distinct CDR3 sequences, approximately 14% appearing once. Germline V gives CDR1 MDHEN, CDR2 SYDVKM. This CDR3 has 15 residues. Sequencing used blood. The V and J genes are TRBV28 and TRBJ2-5; D not resolved. This TCR derives from a woman aged 25 to 45 with Graves' ophthalmopathy. The CDR3 nucleotides read TGTGCCAGCAGCCCCGGAAGCTTGGGCCAAGAGACCAAGTACTTC. It codes for CASSPGSLGQETKYF.